One sample yielded the 19 T cell receptor beta chains listed below, sequenced in a study of shared clonotypes between healthy human individuals. The data were produced by immunoSEQ multiplex PCR, yet TCRdb's version contains in-frame clones alone and is incomplete. Of about 2.5 million clones in the sample, 80% to 95% were seen once. The material sequenced was naive CD4+ T cells from PBMCs. The subset is: CD45RA+ positively selected. These receptors were taken from a man younger than 35 in good health. Some clones in this sample may be carry-over from other donors' samples.

The chain links TRBV10-1 to TRBJ2-3; D uncertain. This CDR3 comprises 14 residues. Germline V CDR1 and CDR2: WNHNN, SYGVQD (reference sequence). The V end was cut by 5 bases, the J end by 2 bases, with 11 bases between. The CDR3 here is CASSPKVDTDTQYF. The CDR3 nucleotides read TGCGCCAGCAGTCCAAAAGTAGACACAGATACGCAGTATTTT.

To note about this clone: The sample carries other DNA sequences with the same CDR3. The rearrangement links TRBV7-2 to TRBJ2-5; D might be TRBD1 or TRBD2, each matching 7 bases. The CDR3 has 15 residues. Looked up from germline, CDR1 is SGHTA and CDR2 is FQGNSA. V was trimmed by 4 bases and J by 3 bases, leaving 15 bases between them. CDR3 nucleotide sequence: TGTGCCAGCAGCTCCAGGGGGGGAAGGGAAGAGACCCAGTACTTC. Translation: CASSSRGGREETQYF.

V is TRBV23-1 and J is TRBJ2-7, with 7 bases that match TRBD1. TRBV23-1 is marked as an open reading frame, function uncertain. The CDR3 length is 15 residues. The trim removed 4 bases at V and 5 bases at J, leaving 11 bases unmatched. The CDR3 is CASSRRGDRVDEQYF. The DNA of the CDR3 is TGCGCCAGCAGTCGCCGGGGTGACAGGGTCGACGAGCAGTACTTC.

This chain connects TRBV5-1 to TRBJ2-1, with D perhaps matching TRBD1 or TRBD2 (5 bases each). CDR1 and CDR2 (germline): SGHRS, YFSETQ. This CDR3 comprises 15 residues. V gave up 7 bases and J gave up 0 bases, with 14 bases separating them. As DNA, the CDR3 is TGCGCCAGCGCCGGGACCCCAAGCTCCTACAATGAGCAGTTCTTC. Its translation is CASAGTPSSYNEQFF.

This clone was detected only once. This chain uses TRBV11-3 with TRBJ2-1, with a possible D match to TRBD2 (5 bases). Per the germline V gene, CDR1 is SGHNT and CDR2 is YENEEA. This CDR3 is built from 14 residues. The germline V and J ends were trimmed by 1 base and 6 bases, with 10 bases remaining between them. CDR3 in amino acids: CASSLAPGSNEQFF. CDR3 bases: TGTGCCAGCAGCTTAGCTCCGGGGTCCAATGAGCAGTTCTTC.

The chain employs TRBV6-6 and TRBJ2-4, with 9 nucleotides matching TRBD1. V shed 0 bases, J shed 8 bases, and the junction held 5 bases outside the gene matches. The germline CDR1 and CDR2 sequences are MNHNY and SVGAGI (reference sequence). CDR3 length: 15 residues. CDR3 region: CASSYSQGARDIQYF. The CDR3 DNA reads TGTGCCAGCAGTTACTCACAGGGGGCAAGGGACATTCAGTACTTC.

The CDR3 region is CASSLGLGSLGEQFF. CDR3 DNA: TGCGCCAGCAGCTTGGGACTGGGATCCTTAGGTGAGCAGTTCTTC. The chain recombines TRBV5-1 with TRBJ2-1; D is ambiguous. V lost 0 bases and J 9 bases, leaving 16 bases between the germline ends. CDR1 and CDR2 from the germline V gene are SGHRS and YFSETQ. The CDR3 consists of 15 residues.

The J gene is TRBJ2-5, the V gene TRBV5-1; perhaps TRBD1 as D (6 bases). CDR1 and CDR2 from the germline V gene are SGHRS and YFSETQ. Trimming removed 0 bases at V and 1 base at J, with 13 bases between. The CDR3 sequence is 16 residues long. CDR3 DNA: TGCGCCAGCAGCTTGGGGACAGTCTCTTTCCAAGAGACCCAGTACTTC. Translating gives CASSLGTVSFQETQYF.

This clone occurred once. The V gene is TRBV28, the J gene TRBJ1-5; no definite D call. V was pared by 5 bases and J by 3 bases, with 8 bases between. The CDR3 runs 13 residues. Germline CDR1 MDHEN, CDR2 SYDVKM. For the CDR3, the DNA is TGTGCCAGCAGTAGGAATGACAATCAGCCCCAGCATTTT. Translating it yields CASSRNDNQPQHF.

The chain links TRBV18 to TRBJ2-4; a possible D gene is TRBD2 (6 bases). Germline values: CDR1 KGHSH, CDR2 LQKENI. V gave up 0 bases and J gave up 8 bases, with 8 bases separating them. This CDR3 comprises 13 residues. The CDR3 region is CASSPPWGDIQYF. CDR3 nucleotides: TGTGCCAGCTCACCACCATGGGGGGACATTCAGTACTTC.

For the CDR3, the DNA is TGTGCCAGCAGCTGGGGTGGAGGGGGGCAAACCTACGAGCAGTACTTC. Translating gives CASSWGGGGQTYEQYF. V is TRBV5-4 and J is TRBJ2-7; D possibly uses TRBD1 or TRBD2 (6 bases each). The CDR3 sequence is 16 residues long. The V and J ends lost 3 bases and 2 bases respectively, with 18 bases between them. Germline CDR1 reads SGHNT; CDR2 reads YYREEE (reference sequence).

The rearrangement uses TRBV28 and TRBJ2-1; 10 nucleotides align to TRBD2. CDR1 is MDHEN and CDR2 is SYDVKM in the germline V gene. After removal of 4 bases from V and 8 bases from J, the junction contained 8 bases not matched to a gene. The CDR3 length is 15 residues. The CDR3 sequence: CASSSVPSGSYEQFF. In nucleotides, the CDR3 is TGTGCCAGCAGTTCAGTTCCTAGCGGGAGTTATGAGCAGTTCTTC.

This clone was seen more than once but under ten times. The CDR3 sequence is CASARERSNQPQHF. The CDR3, as DNA: TGTGCCAGTGCTAGGGAGCGTAGCAATCAGCCCCAGCATTTT. V usage is TRBV2 and J usage is TRBJ1-5; D not resolved. Trimming removed 9 bases at V and 0 bases at J, with 12 bases between. Looked up from germline, CDR1 is SNHLY and CDR2 is FYNNEI. The CDR3 totals 14 residues.

The J gene is TRBJ2-3, the V gene TRBV27, with 8 bases aligning to TRBD2. The CDR3 extends over 14 amino acids. V was clipped by 8 bases and J by 5 bases; unmatched bases: 9. The germline V gene has CDR1 MNHEY and CDR2 SMNVEV (reference sequence). The CDR3 nucleotides are TGTGCCAGCTCGGGGGGGACGGGGAAAGATACGCAGTATTTT. Translated, it gives CASSGGTGKDTQYF.

This clone was recorded only once. The chain joins TRBV28 to TRBJ2-1, with TRBD2 as a possible D gene (7 bases). This CDR3 has 12 residues. Between the trimmed V and J ends, which lost 6 bases and 9 bases, there was a span of 12 bases. Germline loops: CDR1 MDHEN, CDR2 SYDVKM. CDR3 coding DNA: TGTGCCAGCAGCCTGGGGGGGCGTGAGCAGTTCTTC. Its protein is CASSLGGREQFF.

The chain couples TRBV5-4 to TRBJ2-3; D ambiguous. Germline V gene sequence: CDR1 SGHNT, CDR2 YYREEE (reference sequence). CDR3 size: 13 residues. V dropped 4 bases and J dropped 2 bases, with 8 bases sitting between them. The DNA for the CDR3 is TGTGCCAGCAGCCGAAGCGACACAGATACGCAGTATTTT. This translates into CASSRSDTDTQYF.

The CDR3 DNA follows: TGTGCCAGCTCACCACCTAAGCCGGTTGGAGAGCAGTACTTC. It translates to CASSPPKPVGEQYF. This chain joins TRBV18 and TRBJ2-7; D uncertain. V lost 0 bases and J 7 bases, leaving 13 bases between the germline ends. CDR1 and CDR2 from the germline V gene are KGHSH and LQKENI. The CDR3 sequence is 14 residues long. Drawing the rest from reference TRBV18 and TRBJ2-7, the complete variable domain is NAGVMQNPRHLVRRRGQEARLRCSPMKGHSHVYWYRQLPEEGLKFMVYLQKENIIDESGMPKERFSAEFPKEGPSILRIQQVVRGDSAAYFCASSPPKPVGEQYFGPGTRLTVT.

The chain uses TRBV7-8 and TRBJ2-3, with 7 bases matching TRBD1. The V gene end was trimmed by 5 bases and the J gene end by 9 bases; junction bases not matched to a gene: 14. From germline, CDR1 is SGHVS and CDR2 FQNEAQ. This CDR3 contains 15 residues. The CDR3 sequence is CASSLGPPRGPTQYF. Here the CDR3 DNA reads TGTGCCAGCAGCCTGGGACCTCCAAGGGGGCCCACGCAGTATTTT.

The chain links TRBV28 to TRBJ1-5; no firm D call. Trimming took off 8 bases at V and 1 base at J, with 18 bases between the two ends. Per the germline V gene, CDR1 is MDHEN and CDR2 is SYDVKM. The CDR3 loop spans 16 amino acids. The chain's CDR3 is CASDLAQDGSNQPQHF. The CDR3 DNA reads as TGTGCCAGCGATCTTGCCCAGGACGGGAGCAATCAGCCCCAGCATTTT.